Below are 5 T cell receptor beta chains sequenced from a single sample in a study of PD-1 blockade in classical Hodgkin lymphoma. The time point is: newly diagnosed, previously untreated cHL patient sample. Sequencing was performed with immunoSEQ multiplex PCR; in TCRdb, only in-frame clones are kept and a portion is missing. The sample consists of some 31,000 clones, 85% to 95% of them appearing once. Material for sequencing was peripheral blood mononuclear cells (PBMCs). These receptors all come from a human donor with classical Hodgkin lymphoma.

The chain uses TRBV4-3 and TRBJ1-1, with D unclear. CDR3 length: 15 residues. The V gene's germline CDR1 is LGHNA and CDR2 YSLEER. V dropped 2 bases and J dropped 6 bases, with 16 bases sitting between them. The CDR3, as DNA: TGCGCCAGCAGCCAATCAAGTCCCAGAGGCCCTGAAGCTTTCTTT. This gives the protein CASSQSSPRGPEAFF.

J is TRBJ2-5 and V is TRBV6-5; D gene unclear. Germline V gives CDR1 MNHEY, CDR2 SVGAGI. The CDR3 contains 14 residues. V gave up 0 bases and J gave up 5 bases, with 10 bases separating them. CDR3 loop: CASSYSLGRETQYF. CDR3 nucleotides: TGTGCCAGCAGTTACTCGTTGGGAAGGGAGACCCAGTACTTC.

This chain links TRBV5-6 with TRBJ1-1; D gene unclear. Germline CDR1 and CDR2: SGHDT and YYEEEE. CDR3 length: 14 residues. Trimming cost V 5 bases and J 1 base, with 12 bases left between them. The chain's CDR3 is CASRGNSWNTEAFF. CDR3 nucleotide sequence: TGTGCCAGCAGGGGTAATAGTTGGAACACTGAAGCTTTCTTT.

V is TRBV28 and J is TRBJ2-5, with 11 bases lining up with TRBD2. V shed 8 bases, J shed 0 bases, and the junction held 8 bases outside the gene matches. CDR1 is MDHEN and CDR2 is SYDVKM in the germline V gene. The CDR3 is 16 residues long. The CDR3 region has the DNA TGTGCCAGCGTCGGAGGGACTAGCGGAGACCAAGAGACCCAGTACTTC. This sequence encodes CASVGGTSGDQETQYF.

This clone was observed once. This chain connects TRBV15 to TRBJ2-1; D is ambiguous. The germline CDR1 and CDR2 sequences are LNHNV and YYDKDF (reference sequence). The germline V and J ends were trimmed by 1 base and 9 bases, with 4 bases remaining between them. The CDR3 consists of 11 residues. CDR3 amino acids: CATSRAGEQFF. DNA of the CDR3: TGTGCCACCAGCAGAGCGGGTGAGCAGTTCTTC.